This entry describes one TCR beta chain. These data are taken from a study of identical twins. TCRdb analysed the 5' RACE reads with MiXCR anew, one entry per CDR3 protein. In the table there are 350,000 to 600,000 distinct CDR3 sequences, approximately 14% of which are singletons. From germline, CDR1 is LGHNA and CDR2 YSLEER. This CDR3 is 17 amino acids long. The ends were cut back, 0 bases at V and 4 bases at J, with 16 bases in the middle. Donors were all healthy Caucasians. The same data also contributed to another study, on yellow fever vaccine responses in identical twins.

Material: CD4+ T cells sorted from blood. This sequence originates from a young woman in good health. The gene calls are TRBV4-3 and TRBJ2-1; D is possibly TRBD1 or TRBD2 (6 bases each). CDR3 region: CASSQDRQDYSYNEQFF. CDR3 DNA sequence: TGCGCCAGCAGCCAAGATAGACAGGACTACAGTTACAATGAGCAGTTCTTC.